The 27 T cell receptor beta chains listed next were all sequenced from one sample in a study of T cell responses to AZD1222 COVID-19 vaccine. The repertoire was sequenced with immunoSEQ multiplex PCR; TCRdb's copy has only in-frame clones and lacks some. The repertoire has some 100,000 clones, 85% to 90% of them found once; the top ten carry roughly an eighth. This material consisted of peripheral blood, taken on day 0 of AZD1222 vaccination. All receptors derive from an adult in good health.

The chain uses TRBV7-8 and TRBJ2-7; perhaps TRBD1 as D (6 bases). Trimming removed 5 bases from V and 2 bases from J, with 13 bases in between. This CDR3 is 14 amino acids long. Germline V CDR1 and CDR2: SGHVS, FQNEAQ. The CDR3, as DNA: TGTGCCAGCAGCCGCCCTGGGGGCCCCTACGAGCAGTACTTC. The encoded protein is CASSRPGGPYEQYF.

The rearrangement joins TRBV7-8 to TRBJ2-1; no firm D call. The V and J ends lost 5 bases and 5 bases respectively, with 4 bases between them. This CDR3 comprises 11 residues. Germline V lookup: CDR1 SGHVS, CDR2 FQNEAQ. This CDR3 reads CASSLDNEQFF. CDR3 DNA: TGTGCCAGCAGCCTCGACAATGAGCAGTTCTTC.

The chain carries TRBV2 and TRBJ1-1; TRBD1 might be the D (5 bases). Germline CDR1 and CDR2: SNHLY and FYNNEI. CDR3 length: 13 amino acids. V lost 8 bases and J lost 2, with 12 bases in between. The CDR3, as DNA: TGTGCCAGCCGACGGACACCTAACACTGAAGCTTTCTTT. Its protein is CASRRTPNTEAFF. The variable domain in full, with the rest retrieved from reference TRBV2 and TRBJ1-1, is EPEVTQTPSHQVTQMGQEVILRCVPISNHLYFYWYRQILGQKVEFLVSFYNNEISEKSEIFDDQFSVERPDGSNFTLKIRSTKLEDSAMYFCASRRTPNTEAFFGQGTRLTVV.

The chain links TRBV25-1 to TRBJ2-3; D ambiguous. The CDR3 covers 12 residues. Between the trimmed V and J ends, which lost 2 bases and 7 bases, there was a span of 7 bases. The germline V gene encodes CDR1 MGHDK and CDR2 SYGVNS. For the CDR3, the DNA is TGTGCCAGCAGTGAAAGCCCTAATACGCAGTATTTT. Its protein product is CASSESPNTQYF. The whole variable domain, filled in from reference TRBV25-1 and TRBJ2-3, reads EADIYQTPRYLVIGTGKKITLECSQTMGHDKMYWYQQDPGMELHLIHYSYGVNSTEKGDLSSESTVSRIRTEHFPLTLESARPSHTSQYLCASSESPNTQYFGPGTRLTVL.

The chain is built from TRBV28 and TRBJ1-2; 8 bases are a match to TRBD1. CDR3 length: 15 amino acids. Germline trimming cut 5 bases from V and 8 bases from J; bases unmatched to any gene: 13. In germline, CDR1 is MDHEN, CDR2 SYDVKM. The CDR3 loop reads CASSTYMDRANGYTF. In nucleotides, the CDR3 is TGTGCCAGCAGTACATATATGGACAGGGCTAACGGCTACACCTTC.

This chain connects TRBV27 to TRBJ2-1; TRBD2 aligns across 8 bases. V shed 6 bases, J shed 0 bases, and the junction held 7 bases outside the gene matches. The CDR3 is made up of 16 amino acids. CDR1 is MNHEY, CDR2 SMNVEV, per germline (reference sequence). The CDR3 DNA follows: TGTGCCAGCAGACTACTAGCGGCGGGCTCCTACAATGAGCAGTTCTTC. It encodes CASRLLAAGSYNEQFF.

The chain is built from TRBV7-8 and TRBJ2-2, with 9 bases fitting TRBD1. The germline V gene encodes CDR1 SGHVS and CDR2 FQNEAQ. Trimming removed 7 bases from V and 6 bases from J; junction bases left unmatched: 12. CDR3 length: 16 residues. CDR3 protein: CASIPRRTGAPGELFF. CDR3 DNA: TGTGCCAGCATCCCTCGCAGGACAGGGGCCCCCGGGGAGCTGTTTTTT.

V usage is TRBV27 and J usage is TRBJ2-1, with TRBD1 matching over 7 bases. Germline values: CDR1 MNHEY, CDR2 SMNVEV (reference sequence). The CDR3 consists of 17 residues. J was trimmed by 1 base and V by 5 bases; bases with no gene match: 11. Here the CDR3 DNA reads TGTGCCAGCAGTCTCCAAACGACAGGGAGATCCTACAATGAGCAGTTCTTC. Protein sequence: CASSLQTTGRSYNEQFF.

The chain has TRBV12-5 and TRBJ2-1, with a tentative D call TRBD2 (5 bases). Germline-derived CDR1 and CDR2 are LGHNT and FRNRAP. V lost 7 bases and J 1 base, leaving 14 bases between the germline ends. This CDR3 is 15 amino acids long. The CDR3 reads CASAPPGVSYNEQFF. In DNA, the CDR3 is TGTGCTAGTGCCCCGCCCGGGGTTTCCTACAATGAGCAGTTCTTC.

The chain links TRBV6-5 to TRBJ2-7; D unresolved. This CDR3 has 15 amino acids. The ends were cut back, 7 bases at V and 3 bases at J, with 19 bases in the middle. The germline CDR1 and CDR2 sequences are MNHEY and SVGAGI. In DNA, the CDR3 is TGTGCCAGCAAAGGAGCCCTGCTATCTCACTACGAGCAGTACTTC. Residues: CASKGALLSHYEQYF.

The chain has TRBV27 and TRBJ1-1; D remains ambiguous. The CDR3 contains 13 residues. Germline V gene sequence: CDR1 MNHEY, CDR2 SMNVEV (reference sequence). Trimming took off 3 bases at V and 1 base at J, with 6 bases between the two ends. CDR3 loop: CASSFGENTEAFF. As DNA, the CDR3 is TGTGCCAGCAGTTTCGGGGAGAACACTGAAGCTTTCTTT.

The chain uses TRBV5-6 and TRBJ2-1; D is tentatively TRBD1 or TRBD2 (5 bases each). The CDR3 length is 12 residues. In germline, CDR1 is SGHDT, CDR2 YYEEEE. The V and J ends lost 0 bases and 8 bases respectively, with 6 bases between them. This CDR3 is CASSLGGDEQFF. In DNA, the CDR3 is TGTGCCAGCAGCTTGGGAGGGGATGAGCAGTTCTTC.

This sequence joins TRBV7-2 and TRBJ2-5; 10 bases are a match to TRBD2. The CDR3 runs to 15 residues. CDR1 SGHTA and CDR2 FQGNSA come from the germline V gene. V lost 3 bases, J lost 5 bases, and 6 bases stayed unmatched. This CDR3 reads CASSFLSGRRETQYF. CDR3 bases: TGTGCCAGCAGCTTCCTTAGCGGGAGGCGGGAGACCCAGTACTTC.

V gene TRBV6-5 combines with J gene TRBJ1-2; possibly TRBD1 for D (5 bases). Germline V gives CDR1 MNHEY, CDR2 SVGAGI. This CDR3 comprises 15 residues. Trimming shortened V by 7 bases and J by 2 bases, and 17 bases separated the two germline ends. The CDR3 spells CASMRGGGANYGYTF. CDR3 nucleotides: TGTGCCAGCATGCGGGGTGGTGGGGCAAACTATGGCTACACCTTC.

The CDR3 here is CSVGTSGSLMDTQYF. The DNA for the CDR3 is TGCAGCGTGGGGACTAGCGGGAGTCTCATGGATACGCAGTATTTT. This chain joins TRBV29-1 and TRBJ2-3; 14 positions agree with TRBD2. The CDR3 extends over 15 amino acids. V shed 6 bases, J shed 6 bases, and the junction held 8 bases outside the gene matches. The germline V gene encodes CDR1 SQVTM and CDR2 ANQGSEA.

The chain carries TRBV6-2 or TRBV6-3 and TRBJ1-3; D is unresolved. The CDR3 covers 14 residues. The ends were cut back, 2 bases at V and 7 bases at J, with 12 bases in the middle. Germline-derived CDR1 and CDR2 are MNHEY and SVGEGT. The CDR3 region is CASSYEERRNTIYF. The CDR3 DNA reads TGTGCCAGCAGTTACGAAGAGAGGAGGAACACCATATATTTT.

The V call is TRBV6-1, the J call TRBJ2-7; TRBD1 might be the D (5 bases). Germline lookup yields CDR1 MNHNS and CDR2 SASEGT. The length of the CDR3 is 13 residues. Trimming took off 2 bases at V and 3 bases at J, with 8 bases between the two ends. The CDR3: CASSENRYYEQYF. The CDR3 DNA reads as TGTGCCAGCAGTGAAAACAGGTACTACGAGCAGTACTTC.

V gene TRBV27 combines with J gene TRBJ1-5, with D perhaps TRBD1 (5 bases). CDR1 MNHEY and CDR2 SMNVEV come from the germline V gene (reference sequence). V was trimmed by 5 bases and J by 4 bases, leaving 21 bases between them. The CDR3 has 17 amino acids. In DNA form, the CDR3 reads TGTGCCAGCAGTCCCCGCGTTGGAGGGACCTCTAATCAGCCCCAGCATTTT. Protein sequence: CASSPRVGGTSNQPQHF.

The chain couples TRBV19 to TRBJ2-4; D call uncertain. This CDR3 contains 14 residues. Germline V gene lookup returns CDR1 LNHDA and CDR2 SQIVND (reference sequence). V was trimmed by 6 bases and J by 5 bases, leaving 14 bases between them. The CDR3 nucleotides are TGTGCCAGTAGAAAAGTGGCTGGTCAAAACATTCAGTACTTC. It specifies CASRKVAGQNIQYF.

The chain recombines TRBV18 with TRBJ1-2; 8 nucleotides align to TRBD1. The germline gives CDR1 KGHSH, CDR2 LQKENI. V lost 4 bases to trimming and J lost 0 bases; unmatched junction nucleotides: 4. The CDR3 is made up of 15 amino acids. The CDR3 here is CASSLWDRTNYGYTF. The CDR3 coding sequence is TGTGCCAGCTCACTATGGGACAGGACTAACTATGGCTACACCTTC. Based on the CDR3 plus reference TRBV18 and TRBJ1-2, the full variable domain is NAGVMQNPRHLVRRRGQEARLRCSPMKGHSHVYWYRQLPEEGLKFMVYLQKENIIDESGMPKERFSAEFPKEGPSILRIQQVVRGDSAAYFCASSLWDRTNYGYTFGSGTRLTVV.

This chain connects TRBV6-6 to TRBJ1-2; D uncertain. V was clipped by 2 bases and J by 4 bases, with 11 bases between them. Germline V CDR1 and CDR2: MNHNY, SVGAGI (reference sequence). The CDR3 length is 14 residues. CDR3 in amino acids: CASSYGSGAYGYTF. The CDR3 nucleotides read TGTGCCAGCAGTTACGGCAGTGGAGCCTATGGCTACACCTTC.

This rearrangement joins TRBV5-1 to TRBJ2-5; 11 positions agree with TRBD2. Germline V gives CDR1 SGHRS, CDR2 YFSETQ. The junction had 5 bases not matched to a gene; V was cut back by 4 bases and J by 3 bases. The CDR3 is made up of 15 amino acids. The CDR3 DNA is TGCGCCAGCAGCCGGGGGACTAGCGGAGAAGAGACCCAGTACTTC. It is translated as CASSRGTSGEETQYF.

J is TRBJ1-1 and V is TRBV5-6, with D possibly matching TRBD1 (6 bases). CDR3 length: 12 residues. CDR1 is SGHDT and CDR2 is YYEEEE in the germline V gene. Trimming took off 4 bases at V and 9 bases at J, with 13 bases between the two ends. CDR3 loop: CASSQGGGKAFF. DNA of the CDR3: TGTGCCAGCAGCCAAGGAGGGGGAAAAGCTTTCTTT.

This sequence joins TRBV5-1 and TRBJ2-3, with a weak D call TRBD2 (6 bases). Trimming stripped 0 bases from V and 2 bases from J, with 13 bases between. CDR3 length: 16 residues. Germline V gene lookup returns CDR1 SGHRS and CDR2 YFSETQ. CDR3 bases: TGCGCCAGCAGCTTGGCCTTGGTAGCGGTCACAGATACGCAGTATTTT. It yields the protein CASSLALVAVTDTQYF.

V usage is TRBV28 and J usage is TRBJ2-3; the D gene is possibly TRBD1 (6 bases). Trimming cost V 3 bases and J 6 bases, with 13 bases left between them. This CDR3 is 14 amino acids long. CDR1 is MDHEN, CDR2 SYDVKM, per germline. The CDR3 loop reads CASSFTGKFDTQYF. The CDR3 DNA is TGTGCCAGCAGTTTTACAGGGAAGTTCGATACGCAGTATTTT.

The CDR3 coding sequence is TGTGCCAGCAGTGAAAGGTTTCAGCCGATTGCCCAGTACTTC. Its translation: CASSERFQPIAQYF. The chain uses TRBV6-1 and TRBJ2-5; no clear D. With 2 bases removed from V and 9 bases from J, the gap between germline ends came to 16 bases. The CDR3 consists of 14 residues. CDR1 is MNHNS, CDR2 SASEGT, per germline.

V usage is TRBV28 and J usage is TRBJ2-7; TRBD1 is a possible D gene (5 bases). Trimming shortened V by 3 bases and J by 6 bases, and 18 bases separated the two germline ends. CDR3 length: 15 residues. Germline V gene sequence: CDR1 MDHEN, CDR2 SYDVKM. In DNA form, the CDR3 reads TGTGCCAGCAGTTTCGTGACGAATGGGGCCGGCGAGCAGTACTTC. This sequence encodes CASSFVTNGAGEQYF.